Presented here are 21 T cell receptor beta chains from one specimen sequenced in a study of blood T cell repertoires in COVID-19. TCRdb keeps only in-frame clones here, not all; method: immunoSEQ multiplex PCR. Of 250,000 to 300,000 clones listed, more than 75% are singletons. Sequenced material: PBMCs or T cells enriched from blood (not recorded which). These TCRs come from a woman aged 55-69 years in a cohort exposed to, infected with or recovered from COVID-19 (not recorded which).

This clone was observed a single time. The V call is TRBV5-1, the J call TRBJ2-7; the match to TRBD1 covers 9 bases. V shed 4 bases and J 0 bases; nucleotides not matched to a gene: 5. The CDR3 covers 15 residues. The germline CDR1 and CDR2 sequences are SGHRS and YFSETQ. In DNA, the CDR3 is TGCGCCAGCAGCAAGGGACAGGGATTCTCCTACGAGCAGTACTTC. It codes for CASSKGQGFSYEQYF.

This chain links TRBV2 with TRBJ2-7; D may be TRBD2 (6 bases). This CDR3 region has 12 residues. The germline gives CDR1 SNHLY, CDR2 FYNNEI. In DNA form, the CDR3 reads TGTGCGGCCGCGGGAAGGAGCTACGAGCAGTACTTC. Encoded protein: CAAAGRSYEQYF. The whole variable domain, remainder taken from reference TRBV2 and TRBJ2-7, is EPEVTQTPSHQVTQMGQEVILRCVPISNHLYFYWYRQILGQKVEFLVSFYNNEISEKSEIFDDQFSVERPDGSNFTLKIRSTKLEDSAMYFCAAAGRSYEQYFGPGTRLTVT.

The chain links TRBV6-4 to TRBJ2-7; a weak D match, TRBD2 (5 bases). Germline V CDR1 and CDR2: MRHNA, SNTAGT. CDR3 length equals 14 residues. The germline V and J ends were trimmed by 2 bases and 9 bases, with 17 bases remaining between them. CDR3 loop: CASSDKAGSTTQYF. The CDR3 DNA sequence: TGTGCCAGCAGTGACAAGGCGGGCTCTACGACGCAGTACTTC.

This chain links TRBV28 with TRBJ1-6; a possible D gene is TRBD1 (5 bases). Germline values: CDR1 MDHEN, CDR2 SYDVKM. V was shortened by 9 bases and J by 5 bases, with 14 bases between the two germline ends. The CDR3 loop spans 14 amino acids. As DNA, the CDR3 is TGTGCCAGTCGGGGGTCAGCGGATAATTCACCCCTCCACTTT. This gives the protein CASRGSADNSPLHF.

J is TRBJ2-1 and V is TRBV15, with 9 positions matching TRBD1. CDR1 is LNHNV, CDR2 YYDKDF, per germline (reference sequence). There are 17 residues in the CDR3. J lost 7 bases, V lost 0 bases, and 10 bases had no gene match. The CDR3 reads CATSREWTGDFGNEQFF. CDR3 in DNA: TGTGCCACCAGCAGAGAGTGGACAGGGGATTTTGGAAATGAGCAGTTCTTC.

The CDR3 nucleotides read TGTGCCAGCAGCCAGGACAGGGAAGAGACCCAGTACTTC. It yields the protein CASSQDREETQYF. The chain uses TRBV7-2 and TRBJ2-5, with 8 bases identical to TRBD1. Per the germline V gene, CDR1 is SGHTA and CDR2 is FQGNSA. This CDR3 comprises 13 residues. After removal of 5 bases from V and 3 bases from J, the junction contained 2 bases not matched to a gene.

In nucleotides, the CDR3 is TGTGCCTGGAGTGTACAGGGGAACACTGAAGCTTTCTTT. Translation: CAWSVQGNTEAFF. This sequence joins TRBV30 and TRBJ1-1; D may be TRBD1 (6 bases). V dropped 0 bases and J dropped 1 base, with 6 bases sitting between them. CDR3 length equals 13 residues. CDR1 and CDR2 (germline): GTSNPN, SVGIG (reference sequence).

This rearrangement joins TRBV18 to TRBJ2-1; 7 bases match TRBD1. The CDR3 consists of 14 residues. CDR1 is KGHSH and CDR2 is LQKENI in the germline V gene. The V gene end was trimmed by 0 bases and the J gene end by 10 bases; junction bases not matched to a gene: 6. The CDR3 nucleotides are TGTGCCAGCTCACCACCCGCGCCGGACAGGGAGCAGTTCTTC. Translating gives CASSPPAPDREQFF.

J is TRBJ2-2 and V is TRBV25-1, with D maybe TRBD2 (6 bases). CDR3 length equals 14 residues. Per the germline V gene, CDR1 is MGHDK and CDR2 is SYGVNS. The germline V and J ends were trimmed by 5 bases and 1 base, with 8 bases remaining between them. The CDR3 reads CASSWGVNTGELFF. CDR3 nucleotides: TGTGCCAGCAGTTGGGGGGTGAACACCGGGGAGCTGTTTTTT.

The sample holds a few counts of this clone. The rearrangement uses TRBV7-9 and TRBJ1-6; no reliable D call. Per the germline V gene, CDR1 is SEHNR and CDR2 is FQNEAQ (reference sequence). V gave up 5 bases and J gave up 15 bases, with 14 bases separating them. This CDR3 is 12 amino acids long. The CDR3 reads CASSEDSLHLHF. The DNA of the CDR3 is TGTGCCAGCAGCGAAGACTCTCTCCACCTCCACTTT. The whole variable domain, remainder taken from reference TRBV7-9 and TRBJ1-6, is DTGVSQNPRHKITKRGQNVTFRCDPISEHNRLYWYRQTLGQGPEFLTYFQNEAQLEKSRLLSDRFSAERPKGSFSTLEIQRTEQGDSAMYLCASSEDSLHLHFGNGTRLTVT.

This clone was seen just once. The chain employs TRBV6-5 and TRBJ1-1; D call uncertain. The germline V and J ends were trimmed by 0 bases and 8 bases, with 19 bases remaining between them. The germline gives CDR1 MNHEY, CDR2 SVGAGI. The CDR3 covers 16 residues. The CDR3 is CASSYSKSAGRREAFF. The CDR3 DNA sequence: TGTGCCAGCAGTTACTCGAAGTCGGCGGGGAGAAGGGAAGCTTTCTTT.

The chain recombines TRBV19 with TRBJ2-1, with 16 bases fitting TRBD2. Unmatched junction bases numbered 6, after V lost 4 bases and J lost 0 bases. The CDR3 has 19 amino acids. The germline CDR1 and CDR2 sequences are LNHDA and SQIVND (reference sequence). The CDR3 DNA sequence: TGTGCCAGTAGTACCGGGACTAGCGGGAGGGTCAGCTCCTACAATGAGCAGTTCTTC. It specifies CASSTGTSGRVSSYNEQFF.

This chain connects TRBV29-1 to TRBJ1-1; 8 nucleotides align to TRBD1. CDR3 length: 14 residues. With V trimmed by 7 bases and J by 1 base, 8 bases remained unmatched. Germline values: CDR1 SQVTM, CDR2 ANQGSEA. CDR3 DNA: TGCAGCGGTTCAGGGGGCCGGGGGAACACTGAAGCTTTCTTT. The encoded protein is CSGSGGRGNTEAFF. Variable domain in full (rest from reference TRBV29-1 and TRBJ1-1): SAVISQKPSRDICQRGTSLTIQCQVDSQVTMMFWYRQQPGQSLTLIATANQGSEATYESGFVIDKFPISRPNLTFSTLTVSNMSPEDSSIYLCSGSGGRGNTEAFFGQGTRLTVV.

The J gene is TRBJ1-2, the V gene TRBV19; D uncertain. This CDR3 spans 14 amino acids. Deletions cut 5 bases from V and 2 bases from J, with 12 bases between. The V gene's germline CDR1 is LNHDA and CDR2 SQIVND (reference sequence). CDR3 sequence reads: CASSREQSNYGYTF. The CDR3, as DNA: TGTGCCAGTAGTCGTGAACAGTCAAACTATGGCTACACCTTC.

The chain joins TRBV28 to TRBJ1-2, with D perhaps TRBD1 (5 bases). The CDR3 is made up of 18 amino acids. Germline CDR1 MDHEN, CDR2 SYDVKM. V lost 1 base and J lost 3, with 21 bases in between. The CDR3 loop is CASSLYLRGDSLDYGYTF. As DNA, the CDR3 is TGTGCCAGCAGTTTATACCTTCGGGGGGACTCCTTAGACTATGGCTACACCTTC.

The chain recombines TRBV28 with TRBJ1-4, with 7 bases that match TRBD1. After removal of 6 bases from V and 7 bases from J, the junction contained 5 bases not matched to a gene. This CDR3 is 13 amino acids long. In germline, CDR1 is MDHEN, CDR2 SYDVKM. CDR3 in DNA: TGTGCCAGCAGGGGGGGACAGAGTGAAAAACTGTTTTTT. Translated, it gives CASRGGQSEKLFF.

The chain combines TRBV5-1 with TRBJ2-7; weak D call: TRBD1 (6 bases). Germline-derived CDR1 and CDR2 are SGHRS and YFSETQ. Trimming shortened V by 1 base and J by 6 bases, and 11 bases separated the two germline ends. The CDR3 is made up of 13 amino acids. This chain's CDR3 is CASSLNQGSEQYF. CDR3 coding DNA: TGCGCCAGCAGCTTGAACCAGGGGAGCGAGCAGTACTTC.

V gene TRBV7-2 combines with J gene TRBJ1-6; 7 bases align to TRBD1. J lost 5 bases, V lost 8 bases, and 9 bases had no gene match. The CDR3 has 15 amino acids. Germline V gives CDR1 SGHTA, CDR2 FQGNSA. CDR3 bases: TGTGCCAGCGCCAGGGGGGTCATAAATAATTCACCCCTCCACTTT. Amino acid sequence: CASARGVINNSPLHF.

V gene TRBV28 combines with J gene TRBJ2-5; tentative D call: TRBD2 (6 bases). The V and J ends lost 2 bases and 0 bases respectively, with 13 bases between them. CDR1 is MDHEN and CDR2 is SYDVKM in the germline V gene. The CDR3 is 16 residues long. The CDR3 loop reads CASSLRVGGNQETQYF. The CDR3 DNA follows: TGTGCCAGCAGTTTAAGGGTCGGGGGAAACCAAGAGACCCAGTACTTC.

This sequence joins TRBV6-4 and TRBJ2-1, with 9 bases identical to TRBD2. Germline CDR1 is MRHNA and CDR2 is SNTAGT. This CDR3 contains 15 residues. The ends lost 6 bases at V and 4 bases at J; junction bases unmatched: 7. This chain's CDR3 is CASRYTSGPYNEQFF. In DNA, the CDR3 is TGTGCCAGCAGATATACTAGCGGGCCTTACAATGAGCAGTTCTTC.

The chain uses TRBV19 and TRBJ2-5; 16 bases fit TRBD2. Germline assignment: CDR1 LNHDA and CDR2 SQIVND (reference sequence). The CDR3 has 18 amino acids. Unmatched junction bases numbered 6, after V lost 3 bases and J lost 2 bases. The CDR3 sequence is CASSIWGTSGRGQETQYF. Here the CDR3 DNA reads TGTGCCAGTAGTATCTGGGGGACTAGCGGGAGGGGGCAAGAGACCCAGTACTTC.